Listed below are T cell receptor beta chains from one sample, sequenced in a study of T cell responses to AZD1222 COVID-19 vaccine. The data were produced by immunoSEQ multiplex PCR, yet TCRdb's version contains in-frame clones alone and is incomplete. Among around 95,000 clones listed, around 89% were seen once. The source material was peripheral blood, sampled on day 0 of AZD1222 vaccination. The receptors derive from an adult in good health. CDR3s leave out the opening cysteine and the closing phenylalanine or tryptophan. Not all rows give a size; the values are once, few, many and, for expanded clones, a class.

>TRBV7-9|NA|TRBJ1-1
ASSLGGVEMNTEAF
>TRBV4-2|NA|TRBJ2-1
ASSPSGSSYNEQF
>TRBV3-1/TRBV3-2|once|TRBJ2-7
ASSQEGGEQY
>TRBV19|few|TRBJ1-1
ASGEQMNTEAF
>TRBV5-1|NA|TRBJ1-2
ASSFGAAGTAYGYT
>TRBV14|NA|TRBJ1-4
ASSQSQQGRNEKLF
>TRBV5-1|NA|TRBJ1-3
ASSYGTGGRNTIY
>TRBV28|NA|TRBJ2-7
ASSPRQVSSYEQY
>TRBV5-6|NA|TRBJ2-2
ASSWGTGVYTGELF
>TRBV29-1|NA|TRBJ1-2
SVEFRGRYGYT
>TRBV3-1/TRBV3-2|NA|TRBJ2-5
ASSQAIRETQY
>TRBV9|NA|TRBJ1-3
ASSVGPGAGNTIY
>TRBV25-1|NA|TRBJ1-3
ASSDGGATIY
>TRBV28|NA|TRBJ2-1
ASRETSGAYNEQF
>TRBV5-1|NA|TRBJ1-4
ASSLDGEGEKLF
>TRBV20-1|NA|TRBJ2-7
SVRHREEQY
>TRBV4-1|few|TRBJ2-1
ASSQESLAGGQF
>TRBV20-1|NA|TRBJ2-5
SAREGSSQY
>TRBV9|once|TRBJ2-3
ASSPRVAGIDTQY
>TRBV9|once|TRBJ2-3
ASSNSVTSTDTQY
>TRBV5-1|NA|TRBJ2-1
ASSLADSSYNEQF
>TRBV25-1|NA|TRBJ1-1
ASMDRANTEAF
>TRBV6-5|NA|TRBJ1-1
ASRVYTEAF
>TRBV6-2/TRBV6-3|NA|TRBJ1-5
ASSYGQLSNQPQH
>TRBV4-1|NA|TRBJ2-7
ASSRVSSGTGSYEQY
>TRBV5-1|NA|TRBJ2-1
ASSMYNEQF
>TRBV29-1|NA|TRBJ2-3
SFSGTSGTADTQY
>TRBV28|NA|TRBJ1-1
ASSFNQGSIEAF
>TRBV28|NA|TRBJ1-4
ASSLTGTGNEKLF
>TRBV28|once|TRBJ2-3
ASSLPLAGGPSGTDTQY
>TRBV6-2/TRBV6-3|NA|TRBJ2-1
ASSPSGLPRRGEQF
>TRBV5-1|NA|TRBJ1-5
ASSLGTDNQPQH
>TRBV6-6|NA|TRBJ1-4
ASSPTDSESEKLF
>TRBV6-6|NA|TRBJ2-7
ASSYFSGSYEQY
>TRBV28|NA|TRBJ1-1
ATETGAMNTEAF
>TRBV5-1|NA|TRBJ1-1
ASRGQTNTEAF
>TRBV7-2|few|TRBJ1-6
ASSLGGGAYSPLH
>TRBV19|NA|TRBJ1-5
ASSATAQPQH
>TRBV10-3|NA|TRBJ1-6
AIRESDGSSSYNSPLH
>TRBV6-5|once|TRBJ2-3
ASSYLTGGAQY
>TRBV11-2|NA|TRBJ2-7
ASSLVLQNYEQY